This entry features one TCR beta chain sequence. Its antigen is not known. Each gene name is a mouse one. The read terminates 1 residue before the CDR3 end, so the remaining end is supplied by the germline J gene. The data are from a study of tissue T cells after allogeneic stem cell transplantation. CDR3 length: 15 residues. Germline CDR1 is KGHPV and CDR2 is FQNQEV (reference sequence). V lost 4 bases and J lost 3; bases outside the gene matches: 2. Clones were read by immunoSEQ multiplex PCR, and TCRdb kept only the in-frame ones, dropping some. Here the sample spans roughly 7,200 clones, roughly half being singletons. Time point here: mouse harvest day 7 after allogeneic transplant. Each mouse received 10^7 T-cell-depleted marrow cells plus 10^6 splenic CD5+ T cells by tail vein. Mice had MHC-mismatched B6 into BALB/c GVHD, sampled day 7 or 14. Study-wide results and limits: Shared clones across patients were few; motif clustering revealed tissue-specific shared signatures.

The material sequenced was gut tissue. This chain joins TRBV26 and TRBJ1-4; the match to TRBD1 covers 10 bases. The sequence came from a female BALB/c mouse given C57BL/6 T cells with graft-versus-host disease after an allogeneic hematopoietic cell transplant. The sequenced CDR3 bases are TGTGCCAGCAGTCCGGGACAGGGGACCAACGAAAGATTATTT. This translates into CASSPGQGTNERLF. In full, the CDR3 reads CASSPGQGTNERLFF.